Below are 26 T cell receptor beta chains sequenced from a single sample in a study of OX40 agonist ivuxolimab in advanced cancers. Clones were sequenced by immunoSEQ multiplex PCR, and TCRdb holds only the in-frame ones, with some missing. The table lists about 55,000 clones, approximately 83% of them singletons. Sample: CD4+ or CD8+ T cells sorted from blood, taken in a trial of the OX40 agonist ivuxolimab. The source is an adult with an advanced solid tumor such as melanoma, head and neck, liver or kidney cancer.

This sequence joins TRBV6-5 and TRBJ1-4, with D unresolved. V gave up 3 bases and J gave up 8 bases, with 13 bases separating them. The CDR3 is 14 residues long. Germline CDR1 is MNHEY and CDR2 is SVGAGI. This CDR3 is CASSYSSGREKLFF. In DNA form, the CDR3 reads TGTGCCAGCAGTTATAGCAGTGGACGGGAAAAACTGTTTTTT.

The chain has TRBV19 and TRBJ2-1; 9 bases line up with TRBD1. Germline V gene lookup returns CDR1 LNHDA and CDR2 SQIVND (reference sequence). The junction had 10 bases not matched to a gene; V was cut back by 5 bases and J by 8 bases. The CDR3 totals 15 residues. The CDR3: CASSAHRGRLDEQFF. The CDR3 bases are TGTGCCAGTAGTGCCCACAGGGGGCGCCTGGATGAGCAGTTCTTC. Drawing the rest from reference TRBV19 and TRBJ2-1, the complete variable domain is DGGITQSPKYLFRKEGQNVTLSCEQNLNHDAMYWYRQDPGQGLRLIYYSQIVNDFQKGDIAEGYSVSREKKESFPLTVTSAQKNPTAFYLCASSAHRGRLDEQFFGPGTRLTVL.

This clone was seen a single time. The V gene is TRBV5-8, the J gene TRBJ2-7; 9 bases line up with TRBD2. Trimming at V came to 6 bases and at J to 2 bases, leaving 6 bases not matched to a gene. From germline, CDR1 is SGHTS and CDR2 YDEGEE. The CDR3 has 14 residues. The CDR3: CASTRLAETYEQYF. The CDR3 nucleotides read TGTGCCAGCACCCGACTAGCGGAAACCTACGAGCAGTACTTC.

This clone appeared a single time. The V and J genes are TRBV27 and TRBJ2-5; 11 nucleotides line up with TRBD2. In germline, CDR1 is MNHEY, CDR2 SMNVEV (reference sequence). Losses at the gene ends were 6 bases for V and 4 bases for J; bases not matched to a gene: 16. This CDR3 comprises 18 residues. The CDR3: CASRLRTSGPQLGETQYF. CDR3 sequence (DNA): TGTGCCAGCAGACTCCGGACTAGCGGGCCTCAATTGGGAGAGACCCAGTACTTC.

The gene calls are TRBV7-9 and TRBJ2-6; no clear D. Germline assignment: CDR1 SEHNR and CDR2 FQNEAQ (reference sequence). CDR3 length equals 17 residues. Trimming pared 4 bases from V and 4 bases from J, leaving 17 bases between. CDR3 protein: CASSSHSWGYGANVLTF. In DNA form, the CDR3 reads TGTGCCAGCAGCTCACATAGTTGGGGATACGGGGCCAACGTCCTGACTTTC.

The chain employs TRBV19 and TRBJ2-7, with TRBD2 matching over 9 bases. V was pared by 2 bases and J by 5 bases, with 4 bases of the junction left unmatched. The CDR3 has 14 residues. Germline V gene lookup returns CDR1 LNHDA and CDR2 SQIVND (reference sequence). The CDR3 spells CASSIRRTSDEQYF. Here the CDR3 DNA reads TGTGCCAGTAGTATAAGGAGGACTAGCGACGAGCAGTACTTC.

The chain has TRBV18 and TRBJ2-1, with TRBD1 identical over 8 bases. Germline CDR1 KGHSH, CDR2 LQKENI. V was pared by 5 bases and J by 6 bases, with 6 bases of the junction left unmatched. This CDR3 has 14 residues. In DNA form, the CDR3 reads TGTGCCAGCTCATCGGACAGGGTATCCAATGAGCAGTTCTTC. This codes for CASSSDRVSNEQFF.

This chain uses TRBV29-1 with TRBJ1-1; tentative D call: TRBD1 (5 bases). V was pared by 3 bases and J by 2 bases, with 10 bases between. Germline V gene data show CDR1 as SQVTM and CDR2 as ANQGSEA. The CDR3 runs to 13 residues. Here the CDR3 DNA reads TGCAGCGTTGAGGGGACGCCTAACACTGAAGCTTTCTTT. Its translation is CSVEGTPNTEAFF.

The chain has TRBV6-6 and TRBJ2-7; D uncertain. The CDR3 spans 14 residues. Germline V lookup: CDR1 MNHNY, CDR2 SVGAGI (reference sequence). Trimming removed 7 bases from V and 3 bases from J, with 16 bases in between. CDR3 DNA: TGTGCCAGCACCCAATTAGGGATCAACTACGAGCAGTACTTC. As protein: CASTQLGINYEQYF.

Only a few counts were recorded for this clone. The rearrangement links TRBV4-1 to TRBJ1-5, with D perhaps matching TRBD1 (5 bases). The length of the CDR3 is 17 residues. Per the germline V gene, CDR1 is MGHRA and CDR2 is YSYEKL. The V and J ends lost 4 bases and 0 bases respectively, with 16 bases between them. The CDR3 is CASSPGTRFHSNQPQHF. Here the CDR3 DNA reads TGCGCCAGCAGCCCCGGGACCCGGTTCCATAGCAATCAGCCCCAGCATTTT.

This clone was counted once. CDR3 amino acids: CASSPLDKNIQYF. The CDR3 DNA follows: TGTGCCAGCAGCCCCCTCGATAAAAACATTCAGTACTTC. The chain carries TRBV11-2 and TRBJ2-4; D unresolved. This CDR3 is built from 13 residues. V was pared by 5 bases and J by 4 bases, with 9 bases between. CDR1 and CDR2 from the germline V gene are SGHAT and FQNNGV.

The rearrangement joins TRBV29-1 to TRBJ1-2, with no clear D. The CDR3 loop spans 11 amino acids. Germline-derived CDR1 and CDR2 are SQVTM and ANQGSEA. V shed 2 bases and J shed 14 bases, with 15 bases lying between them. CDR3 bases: TGCAGCGTTGAAATGGGAGGATCGGGGACCTTC. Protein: CSVEMGGSGTF.

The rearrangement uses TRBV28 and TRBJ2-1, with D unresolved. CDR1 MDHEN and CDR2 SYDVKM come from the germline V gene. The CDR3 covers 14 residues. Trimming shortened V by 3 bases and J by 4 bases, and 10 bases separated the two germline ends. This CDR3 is CASSFSARYNEQFF. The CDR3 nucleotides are TGTGCCAGCAGTTTTTCAGCGAGATACAATGAGCAGTTCTTC.

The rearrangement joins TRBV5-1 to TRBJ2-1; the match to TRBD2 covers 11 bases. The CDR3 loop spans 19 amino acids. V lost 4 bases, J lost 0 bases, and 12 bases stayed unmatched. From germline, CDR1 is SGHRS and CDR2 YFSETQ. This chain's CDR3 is CASSHPGLAALSSYNEQFF. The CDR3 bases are TGCGCCAGCAGCCATCCGGGACTAGCGGCCCTAAGCTCCTACAATGAGCAGTTCTTC.

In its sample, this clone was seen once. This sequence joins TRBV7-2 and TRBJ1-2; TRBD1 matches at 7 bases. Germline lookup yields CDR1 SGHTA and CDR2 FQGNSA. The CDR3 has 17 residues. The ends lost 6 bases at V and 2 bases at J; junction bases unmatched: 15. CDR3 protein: CASRYRDRPLGNYGYTF. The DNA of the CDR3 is TGTGCCAGCAGATACCGGGACAGACCGCTCGGGAACTATGGCTACACCTTC.

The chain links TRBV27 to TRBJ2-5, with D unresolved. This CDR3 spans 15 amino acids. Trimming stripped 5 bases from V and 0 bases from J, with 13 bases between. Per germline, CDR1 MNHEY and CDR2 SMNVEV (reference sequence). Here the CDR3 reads CASSPYDKHQETQYF. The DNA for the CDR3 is TGTGCCAGCAGTCCGTACGACAAACACCAAGAGACCCAGTACTTC.

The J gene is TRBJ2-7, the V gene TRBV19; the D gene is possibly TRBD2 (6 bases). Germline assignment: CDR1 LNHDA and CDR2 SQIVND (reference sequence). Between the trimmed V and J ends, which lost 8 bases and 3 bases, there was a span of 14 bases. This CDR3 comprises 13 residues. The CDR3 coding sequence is TGTGCCAGTGCCCGAGGGCGGGACTACGAGCAGTACTTC. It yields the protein CASARGRDYEQYF.

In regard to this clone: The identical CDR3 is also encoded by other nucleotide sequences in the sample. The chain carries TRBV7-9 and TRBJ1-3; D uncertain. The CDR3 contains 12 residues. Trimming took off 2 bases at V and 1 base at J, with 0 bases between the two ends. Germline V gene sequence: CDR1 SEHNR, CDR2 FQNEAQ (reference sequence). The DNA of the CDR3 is TGTGCCAGCAGCTTATCTGGAAACACCATATATTTT. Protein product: CASSLSGNTIYF.

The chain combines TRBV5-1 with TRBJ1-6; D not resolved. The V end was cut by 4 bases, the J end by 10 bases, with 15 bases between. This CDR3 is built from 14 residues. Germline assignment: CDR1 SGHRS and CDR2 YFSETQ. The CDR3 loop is CASSPKGGASPLHF. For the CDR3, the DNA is TGCGCCAGCAGCCCGAAAGGAGGTGCGTCACCCCTCCACTTT.

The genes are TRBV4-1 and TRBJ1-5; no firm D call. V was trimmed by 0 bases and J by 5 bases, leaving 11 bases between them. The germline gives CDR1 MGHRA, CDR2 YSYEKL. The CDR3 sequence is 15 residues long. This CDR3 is CASSQDRTVYQPQHF. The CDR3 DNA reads TGCGCCAGCAGCCAAGATCGGACGGTTTATCAGCCCCAGCATTTT.

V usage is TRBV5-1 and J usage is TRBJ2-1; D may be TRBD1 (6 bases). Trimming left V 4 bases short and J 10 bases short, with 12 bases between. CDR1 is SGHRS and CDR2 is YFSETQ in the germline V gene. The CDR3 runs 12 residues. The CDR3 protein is CASSLQGQEQFF. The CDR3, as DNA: TGCGCCAGCAGCCTCCAGGGGCAAGAGCAGTTCTTC.

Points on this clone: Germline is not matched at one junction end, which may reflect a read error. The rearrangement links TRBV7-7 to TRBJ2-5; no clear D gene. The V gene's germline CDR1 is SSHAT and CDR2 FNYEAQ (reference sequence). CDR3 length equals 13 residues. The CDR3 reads CASSSPRLGTQYF. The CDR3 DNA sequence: TGTGCTAGCAGCTCCCCCCGTTTAGGGACCCAGTACTTC.

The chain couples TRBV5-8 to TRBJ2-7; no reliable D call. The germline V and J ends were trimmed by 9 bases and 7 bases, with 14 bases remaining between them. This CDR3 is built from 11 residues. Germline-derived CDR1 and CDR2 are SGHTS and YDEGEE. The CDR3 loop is CATQLPLEQYF. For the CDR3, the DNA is TGTGCCACCCAGCTTCCGTTGGAGCAGTACTTC.

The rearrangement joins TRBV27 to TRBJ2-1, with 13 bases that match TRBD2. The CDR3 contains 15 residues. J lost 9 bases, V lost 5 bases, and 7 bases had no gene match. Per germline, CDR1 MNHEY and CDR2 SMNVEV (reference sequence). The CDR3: CASSHTSGRASEQFF. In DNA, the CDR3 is TGTGCCAGCAGTCACACTAGCGGGAGGGCCTCTGAGCAGTTCTTC.

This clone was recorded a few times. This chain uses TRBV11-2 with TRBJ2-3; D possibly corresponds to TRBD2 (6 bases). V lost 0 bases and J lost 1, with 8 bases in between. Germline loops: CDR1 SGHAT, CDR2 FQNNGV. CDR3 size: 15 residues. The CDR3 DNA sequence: TGTGCCAGCAGCTTAGAGCGGGGCCGCACAGATACGCAGTATTTT. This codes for CASSLERGRTDTQYF.

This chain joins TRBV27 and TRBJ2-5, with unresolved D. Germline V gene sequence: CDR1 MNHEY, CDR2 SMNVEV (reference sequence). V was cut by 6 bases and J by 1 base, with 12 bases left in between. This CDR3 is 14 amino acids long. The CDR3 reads CASSPKELQETQYF. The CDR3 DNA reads TGTGCCAGCAGCCCCAAGGAACTCCAAGAGACCCAGTACTTC.